This T cell receptor beta chain came from a study of blood T cell repertoires in COVID-19. The protocol was immunoSEQ multiplex PCR, while the TCRdb copy is restricted to in-frame clones and leaves out a portion. The sample lists approximately 350,000 clones, about four fifths seen once, with approximately 5% in the top ten. Germline V lookup: CDR1 SGHNT, CDR2 YENEEA. The CDR3 extends over 15 amino acids. V shed 3 bases, J shed 7 bases, and the junction held 7 bases outside the gene matches. The recovered donors of Cohort 3 showed two negative PCRs, clearance, or symptom resolution. The chain couples TRBV11-3 to TRBJ1-1; 11 positions agree with TRBD1. Sequenced sample: PBMCs or T cells enriched from blood (not recorded which). The receptor's source is a woman aged 45 to 65 who had recovered from COVID-19. CDR3 residues: CASSFGTGGPSEAFF. The DNA for the CDR3 is TGTGCCAGCAGCTTTGGGACAGGGGGTCCAAGTGAAGCTTTCTTT.